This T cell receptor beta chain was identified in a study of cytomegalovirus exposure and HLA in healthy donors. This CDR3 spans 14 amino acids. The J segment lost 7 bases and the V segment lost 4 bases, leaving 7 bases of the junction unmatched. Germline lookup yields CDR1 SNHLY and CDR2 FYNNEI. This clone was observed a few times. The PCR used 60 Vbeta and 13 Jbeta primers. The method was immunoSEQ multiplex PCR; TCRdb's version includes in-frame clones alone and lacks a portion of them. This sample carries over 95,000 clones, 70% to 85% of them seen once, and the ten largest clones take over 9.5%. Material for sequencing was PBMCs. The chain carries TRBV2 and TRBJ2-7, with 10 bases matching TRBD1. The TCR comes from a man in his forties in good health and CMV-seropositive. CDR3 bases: TGTGCCAGCAGTGCGACAGGGGGCGGAGGGGAGCAGTACTTC. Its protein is CASSATGGGGEQYF.